This T cell receptor (beta chain) derives from a study of blood T cell repertoires in COVID-19. About the research overall: Donors in the United States, Italy and Spain gave samples during acute or convalescent COVID-19. PBMCs, B-cell-depleted T cells, or T cells provided the cDNA or gDNA that made up the material.

Sequencing was performed with immunoSEQ multiplex PCR; in TCRdb, only in-frame clones are kept and a portion is missing. In the table there are just over 650,000 clones, about 87% of which are singletons. CDR1 and CDR2 (germline): SGHTS, YDEGEE. CDR3 size: 17 residues. Trimming took off 4 bases at V and 0 bases at J, with 14 bases between the two ends. This clonotype originated in a woman aged 18-29 years with acute or convalescent COVID-19. The sequenced sample was peripheral blood. The J gene is TRBJ2-6, the V gene TRBV5-8; a weak D match, TRBD2 (5 bases). The CDR3 here is CASSRRLFASGANVLTF. The CDR3 DNA sequence: TGTGCCAGCAGCCGGAGGCTATTTGCCTCTGGGGCCAACGTCCTGACTTTC.